Following are 8 T cell receptor beta chains from one sample sequenced in a study of sequential checkpoint blockade in melanoma (dated by TCRdb to the late 2010s). In light of the paper, this sample's treatment or condition label describes: randomized to nivolumab then ipilimumab (arm A) or the reverse (arm B). Receptor libraries were prepared by the immunoSEQ multiplex PCR assay. Not all clones reach the TCRdb copy of this immuneACCESS table, which keeps in-frame sequences only. Checked studies attribute under half of the gap to unresolved V genes and leave the rest unexplained. Recorded for this sample are under 40,000 clones; 70% to 90% of them occurred a single time. The ten largest clonotypes hold 22% of the sample. Specimen: CD8+ T cells sorted from blood (inferred from file names), collected from a patient given nivolumab and ipilimumab in sequence. All receptors come from a human donor with melanoma.

The V call is TRBV6-5, the J call TRBJ2-1; D is undetermined. The CDR3 sequence is 12 residues long. CDR1 and CDR2 from the germline V gene are MNHEY and SVGAGI. V lost 0 bases and J lost 7, with 4 bases in between. The DNA of the CDR3 is TGTGCCAGCAGTTACTCGAGTAATGAGCAGTTCTTC. This sequence encodes CASSYSSNEQFF.

The chain carries TRBV29-1 and TRBJ2-2; 7 nucleotides agree with TRBD2. CDR3 size: 17 residues. CDR1 is SQVTM and CDR2 is ANQGSEA in the germline V gene. After removal of 1 base from V and 0 bases from J, the junction contained 8 bases not matched to a gene. The CDR3 DNA follows: TGCAGCGTTGAAGCTCTAGCGGTGGGCGCGAACACCGGGGAGCTGTTTTTT. Translated, it gives CSVEALAVGANTGELFF.

J is TRBJ1-2 and V is TRBV7-8; 9 bases are a match to TRBD1. Trimming removed 1 base from V and 8 bases from J; junction bases left unmatched: 11. CDR3 length equals 16 residues. Germline V gives CDR1 SGHVS, CDR2 FQNEAQ. CDR3 in DNA: TGTGCCAGCAGCTTAGGGGGGACAGGGTCAGGGGGAGGCTACACCTTC. It is translated as CASSLGGTGSGGGYTF.

The chain has TRBV19 and TRBJ1-1; 8 bases match TRBD1. CDR3 length equals 13 residues. Germline V gene data show CDR1 as LNHDA and CDR2 as SQIVND (reference sequence). J was trimmed by 4 bases and V by 7 bases; bases with no gene match: 5. The CDR3, as DNA: TGTGCCAGTACCCACAGGGGGTCCACTGAAGCTTTCTTT. This sequence encodes CASTHRGSTEAFF.

V usage is TRBV27 and J usage is TRBJ2-7, with D maybe TRBD1 (5 bases). V lost 3 bases to trimming and J lost 6 bases, with 12 bases between them. The germline gives CDR1 MNHEY, CDR2 SMNVEV (reference sequence). The CDR3 length is 13 residues. CDR3: CASSFQGGLEQYF. The CDR3 nucleotides are TGTGCCAGCAGTTTCCAGGGTGGTCTCGAGCAGTACTTC.

The V and J genes are TRBV10-2 and TRBJ2-3, with 9 bases lining up with TRBD2. The ends lost 7 bases at V and 1 base at J; junction bases unmatched: 6. Germline V gene lookup returns CDR1 WSHSY and CDR2 SAAADI. The CDR3 contains 15 residues. The CDR3 protein is CASTQASGGTDTQYF. The CDR3 nucleotides are TGCGCCAGCACCCAAGCTAGCGGGGGCACAGATACGCAGTATTTT.

This clone has a single count. J is TRBJ2-1 and V is TRBV6-4; D call uncertain. Germline CDR1 reads MRHNA; CDR2 reads SNTAGT. Trimming left V 6 bases short and J 5 bases short, with 11 bases between. CDR3 length equals 13 residues. The CDR3 region has the DNA TGTGCCAGCAGGGAGCCCTTGGACAATGAGCAGTTCTTC. Translation: CASREPLDNEQFF.

The gene calls are TRBV7-2 and TRBJ2-7; possibly TRBD1 for D (5 bases). Trimming cost V 1 base and J 2 bases, with 12 bases left between them. The CDR3 contains 15 residues. The germline V gene has CDR1 SGHTA and CDR2 FQGNSA. CDR3 in DNA: TGTGCCAGCAGCTTAGGACAGCCGTCCCCCTACGAGCAGTACTTC. It codes for CASSLGQPSPYEQYF. Drawing the rest from reference TRBV7-2 and TRBJ2-7, the complete variable domain is GAGVSQSPSNKVTEKGKDVELRCDPISGHTALYWYRQSLGQGLEFLIYFQGNSAPDKSGLPSDRFSAERTGGSVSTLTIQRTQQEDSAVYLCASSLGQPSPYEQYFGPGTRLTVT.